The sequence of this T cell receptor beta chain was determined in a study of blood T cell repertoires in COVID-19. Only in-frame clones appear in the TCRdb table, and some are missing; sequencing was by immunoSEQ multiplex PCR. Here the sample spans some 25,000 clones, 81% being singletons. J gave up 7 bases and V 5 bases, and 7 bases lay outside the gene matches. Germline values: CDR1 KGHDR, CDR2 SFDVKD. This CDR3 comprises 16 residues. The chain couples TRBV24-1 to TRBJ2-1; 13 bases are shared with TRBD2. Source material: peripheral blood. The receptor comes from a woman between 65 and 79 years old with COVID-19, enrolled during active disease. As DNA, the CDR3 is TGTGCCACCAGTGGTGGACTAGCGGGAGTTGGTAATGAGCAGTTCTTC. This encodes CATSGGLAGVGNEQFF.